What follows is one TCR beta chain and its context. V was clipped by 1 base and J by 0 bases, with 21 bases between them. This CDR3 has 19 amino acids. Germline assignment: CDR1 SGHVS and CDR2 FNYEAQ. In the original processing: Counts of nucleated cells, estimated from reference gene primer amplification, were obtained. Profiled with immunoSEQ multiplex PCR; TCRdb holds only in-frame clones, not every one. Clonal size and the V and J genes are those of that table, whereas D and trimming came from the DNA. The top ten hold roughly 3.2% of the sample, which has approximately 500,000 clones, roughly 88% seen once. This entry belongs to a study of blood T cell repertoires in COVID-19. Overall study context: COVID-19 samples, acute and convalescent, were from the United States, Italy and Spain. Nucleic acid was either cDNA or gDNA, and it came from T cells, B-cell-depleted T cells, or PBMCs.

Sequenced input: peripheral blood. The TCR was taken from a human donor in a cohort sampled during active COVID-19. The chain couples TRBV7-6 to TRBJ1-2; maybe TRBD1 (6 bases). This CDR3 reads CASSLGFMTGELANYGYTF. The CDR3, as DNA: TGTGCCAGCAGCTTAGGGTTTATGACAGGTGAACTAGCTAACTATGGCTACACCTTC.